These T cell receptor beta chains were read from a single sample in a study of cytotoxic CD8 clonotypes in ibrutinib-treated CLL. Repertoires were generated with immunoSEQ multiplex PCR, while TCRdb's copy carries only in-frame clones and drops some. The sample holds about 24,000 clones, 55% to 75% seen once. The sequencing here drew on PBMCs, taken after 12 months of ibrutinib treatment. Receptors originate from a human donor with chronic lymphocytic leukemia. The CDR3 runs from the conserved cysteine through the conserved F or W. The order of the fields is CDR3 protein, CDR3 DNA, D gene, clone size, V gene, J gene. D genes are given only for firm matches. Clone size is not always given. Where it is, it says once, few, many or a class for expanded clones.

CDR3aa: CASSLGRGVRTYNEQFF; CDR3nt: TGCGCCAGCAGCTTGGGGCGTGGGGTACGCACCTACAATGAGCAGTTCTTC; d_gene: -; abundance: -; v_gene: TRBV5-1; j_gene: TRBJ2-1
CDR3aa: CASSQTILAGRYTEAFF; CDR3nt: TGCGCCAGCAGCCAAACGATCCTGGCAGGGAGGTACACTGAAGCTTTCTTT; d_gene: -; abundance: -; v_gene: TRBV4-1; j_gene: TRBJ1-1
CDR3aa: CAWSSQGRNYGYTF; CDR3nt: TGTGCCTGGAGTTCACAGGGACGCAACTATGGCTACACCTTC; d_gene: -; abundance: few; v_gene: TRBV30; j_gene: TRBJ1-2
CDR3aa: CASSRQGDVEKLFF; CDR3nt: TGCGCCAGCAGCAGACAGGGGGATGTTGAAAAACTGTTTTTT; d_gene: TRBD1; abundance: -; v_gene: TRBV5-1; j_gene: TRBJ1-4
CDR3aa: CASSWTGSVTEAFF; CDR3nt: TGCGCCAGCAGTTGGACAGGGAGTGTCACTGAAGCTTTCTTT; d_gene: TRBD1; abundance: -; v_gene: TRBV5-1; j_gene: TRBJ1-1
CDR3aa: CASSYATGNYGYTF; CDR3nt: TGTGCCAGCAGTTACGCCACAGGGAACTATGGCTACACCTTC; d_gene: -; abundance: -; v_gene: TRBV6-5; j_gene: TRBJ1-2
CDR3aa: CASTPPGQHSGNQPQHF; CDR3nt: TGTGCCAGCACCCCACCGGGACAGCATTCAGGCAATCAGCCCCAGCATTTT; d_gene: TRBD1; abundance: -; v_gene: TRBV28; j_gene: TRBJ1-5
CDR3aa: CASRDSRSYEQYF; CDR3nt: TGCGCCAGCAGAGACAGCCGCTCCTACGAGCAGTACTTC; d_gene: -; abundance: -; v_gene: TRBV5-1; j_gene: TRBJ2-7
CDR3aa: CASSLTGTGGEKLFF; CDR3nt: TGCGCCAGCAGCTTAACCGGGACAGGTGGTGAAAAACTGTTTTTT; d_gene: TRBD1; abundance: -; v_gene: TRBV5-1; j_gene: TRBJ1-4
CDR3aa: CASGGSYNSPLHF; CDR3nt: TGTGCCAGCGGGGGATCCTATAATTCACCCCTCCACTTT; d_gene: -; abundance: -; v_gene: TRBV6-1; j_gene: TRBJ1-6
CDR3aa: CASTRTNQPQHF; CDR3nt: TGTGCCAGCACCAGAACTAATCAGCCCCAGCATTTT; d_gene: -; abundance: few; v_gene: TRBV6-6; j_gene: TRBJ1-5
CDR3aa: CASQPGVGDQPQHF; CDR3nt: TGTGCCAGTCAGCCAGGGGTAGGAGATCAGCCCCAGCATTTT; d_gene: -; abundance: once; v_gene: TRBV18; j_gene: TRBJ1-5
CDR3aa: CASSPTGWDYGYTF; CDR3nt: TGTGCCAGCAGCCCGACAGGGTGGGACTATGGCTACACCTTC; d_gene: TRBD1; abundance: -; v_gene: TRBV6-4; j_gene: TRBJ1-2
CDR3aa: CASSDGGPYEQYF; CDR3nt: TGTGCCAGCAGTGACGGGGGACCCTACGAGCAGTACTTC; d_gene: -; abundance: -; v_gene: TRBV6-1; j_gene: TRBJ2-7
CDR3aa: CASSNTGGSTDTQYF; CDR3nt: TGCGCCAGCAGCAACACAGGGGGTAGCACAGATACGCAGTATTTT; d_gene: TRBD1; abundance: -; v_gene: TRBV5-1; j_gene: TRBJ2-3
CDR3aa: CASSLAGRRNTIYF; CDR3nt: TGTGCCAGCAGTTTAGCAGGGAGGAGAAACACCATATATTTT; d_gene: -; abundance: few; v_gene: TRBV28; j_gene: TRBJ1-3
CDR3aa: CASSLLRQPQHF; CDR3nt: TGTGCCAGCAGTTTATTACGTCAGCCCCAGCATTTT; d_gene: -; abundance: few; v_gene: TRBV28; j_gene: TRBJ1-5
CDR3aa: CASSLGSADSNEQFF; CDR3nt: TGCGCCAGCAGCTTGGGTTCTGCCGACAGCAATGAGCAGTTCTTC; d_gene: -; abundance: -; v_gene: TRBV5-1; j_gene: TRBJ2-1
CDR3aa: CASSMGQGVSPLHF; CDR3nt: TGTGCCAGCAGTATGGGACAGGGGGTTTCACCCCTCCACTTT; d_gene: TRBD1; abundance: -; v_gene: TRBV28; j_gene: TRBJ1-6
CDR3aa: CASSPSTDTQYF; CDR3nt: TGTGCCAGCAGTCCTAGCACAGATACGCAGTATTTT; d_gene: -; abundance: -; v_gene: TRBV7-2; j_gene: TRBJ2-3
CDR3aa: CSVEGGKTYNEQFF; CDR3nt: TGCAGCGTTGAAGGGGGGAAAACCTACAATGAGCAGTTCTTC; d_gene: -; abundance: -; v_gene: TRBV29-1; j_gene: TRBJ2-1
CDR3aa: CASSVPGGGTDTQYF; CDR3nt: TGTGCCAGCAGTGTCCCAGGGGGGGGCACAGATACGCAGTATTTT; d_gene: -; abundance: -; v_gene: TRBV6-1; j_gene: TRBJ2-3
CDR3aa: CASSLGGQIYQPQHF; CDR3nt: TGCGCCAGCAGCTTGGGAGGGCAGATATATCAGCCCCAGCATTTT; d_gene: -; abundance: once; v_gene: TRBV5-1; j_gene: TRBJ1-5
CDR3aa: CASTFLSSGTGYTF; CDR3nt: TGTGCCAGTACCTTCCTAAGCAGCGGGACGGGCTACACCTTC; d_gene: -; abundance: -; v_gene: TRBV19; j_gene: TRBJ1-2
CDR3aa: CASSLSPSVLYEQYF; CDR3nt: TGTGCCAGCAGTTTATCTCCTAGCGTCTTATACGAGCAGTACTTC; d_gene: -; abundance: -; v_gene: TRBV27; j_gene: TRBJ2-7
CDR3aa: CASSTGNYGYTF; CDR3nt: TGTGCCAGCAGCACAGGGAACTATGGCTACACCTTC; d_gene: -; abundance: -; v_gene: TRBV6-5; j_gene: TRBJ1-2
CDR3aa: CASSSGQNSGNTIYF; CDR3nt: TGTGCCAGCTCATCGGGACAAAACTCTGGAAACACCATATATTTT; d_gene: -; abundance: -; v_gene: TRBV18; j_gene: TRBJ1-3
CDR3aa: CASSLSTTVDANYGYTF; CDR3nt: TGCGCCAGCAGCTTGAGTACAACGGTGGATGCTAACTATGGCTACACCTTC; d_gene: -; abundance: once; v_gene: TRBV5-1; j_gene: TRBJ1-2
CDR3aa: CASSPTDSNQPQHF; CDR3nt: TGTGCCAGCTCACCGACAGATAGCAATCAGCCCCAGCATTTT; d_gene: -; abundance: few; v_gene: TRBV18; j_gene: TRBJ1-5
CDR3aa: CASRPGQGYGYTF; CDR3nt: TGTGCCAGCAGGCCCGGACAGGGCTATGGCTACACCTTC; d_gene: TRBD1; abundance: -; v_gene: TRBV6-6; j_gene: TRBJ1-2
CDR3aa: CASSYSPPGGGETQYF; CDR3nt: TGTGCCAGCAGTTACTCCCCCCCGGGGGGAGGAGAGACCCAGTACTTC; d_gene: TRBD2; abundance: -; v_gene: TRBV6-5; j_gene: TRBJ2-5
CDR3aa: CASSLPTGESYNSPLHF; CDR3nt: TGTGCCAGCAGCTTACCGACAGGGGAGTCCTATAATTCACCCCTCCACTTT; d_gene: TRBD1; abundance: once; v_gene: TRBV7-9; j_gene: TRBJ1-6
CDR3aa: CASSLGGGGGEQFF; CDR3nt: TGTGCCAGCAGCTTAGGTGGCGGTGGTGGTGAGCAGTTCTTC; d_gene: -; abundance: medium-sized; v_gene: TRBV7-2; j_gene: TRBJ2-1
CDR3aa: CASSLNPNEAFF; CDR3nt: TGCGCCAGCAGCTTGAACCCTAATGAAGCTTTCTTT; d_gene: -; abundance: once; v_gene: TRBV5-1; j_gene: TRBJ1-1
CDR3aa: CSGKDTSSYNEQFF; CDR3nt: TGCAGCGGCAAGGACACCTCCTCCTACAATGAGCAGTTCTTC; d_gene: -; abundance: -; v_gene: TRBV29-1; j_gene: TRBJ2-1
CDR3aa: CASSGGQVEAFF; CDR3nt: TGTGCCAGCAGCGGGGGACAAGTTGAAGCTTTCTTT; d_gene: -; abundance: -; v_gene: TRBV9; j_gene: TRBJ1-1
CDR3aa: CASSQTGTNYGYTF; CDR3nt: TGTGCCAGCAGCCAGACCGGGACAAACTATGGCTACACCTTC; d_gene: -; abundance: few; v_gene: TRBV4-2; j_gene: TRBJ1-2
CDR3aa: CASSVGAGSTSGNTIYF; CDR3nt: TGTGCCAGCAGCGTAGGGGCTGGGTCTACCTCTGGAAACACCATATATTTT; d_gene: -; abundance: -; v_gene: TRBV9; j_gene: TRBJ1-3
CDR3aa: CASSSRETDTQYF; CDR3nt: TGTGCCAGCAGCTCCCGGGAGACAGATACGCAGTATTTT; d_gene: -; abundance: -; v_gene: TRBV7-3; j_gene: TRBJ2-3
CDR3aa: CASSSVSLGHQPQHF; CDR3nt: TGTGCCAGCTCGTCAGTATCATTGGGGCATCAGCCCCAGCATTTT; d_gene: -; abundance: few; v_gene: TRBV6-5; j_gene: TRBJ1-5
CDR3aa: CASSFGYREGEAFF; CDR3nt: TGCGCCAGCAGCTTCGGTTACAGGGAGGGTGAAGCTTTCTTT; d_gene: -; abundance: once; v_gene: TRBV5-1; j_gene: TRBJ1-1
CDR3aa: CASSLRRTGNSPLHF; CDR3nt: TGTGCCAGCAGTTTACGGCGTACCGGCAATTCACCCCTCCACTTT; d_gene: -; abundance: -; v_gene: TRBV28; j_gene: TRBJ1-6
CDR3aa: CASSLTGLAGDTQYF; CDR3nt: TGCGCCAGCAGCCTAACGGGACTAGCGGGGGATACGCAGTATTTT; d_gene: TRBD2; abundance: -; v_gene: TRBV4-1; j_gene: TRBJ2-3
CDR3aa: CASRAGSHTQYF; CDR3nt: TGCGCCAGCCGGGCGGGTTCGCATACGCAGTATTTT; d_gene: -; abundance: -; v_gene: TRBV4-3; j_gene: TRBJ2-3
CDR3aa: CASGSQNYNEQFF; CDR3nt: TGTGCCAGCGGGTCACAAAACTACAATGAGCAGTTCTTC; d_gene: -; abundance: few; v_gene: TRBV18; j_gene: TRBJ2-1
CDR3aa: CASWDRVRAEAFF; CDR3nt: TGTGCCAGCTGGGACAGGGTGCGTGCTGAAGCTTTCTTT; d_gene: TRBD1; abundance: -; v_gene: TRBV27; j_gene: TRBJ1-1
CDR3aa: CASRATPPKGNTEAFF; CDR3nt: TGCGCCAGCAGGGCGACTCCCCCTAAGGGGAACACTGAAGCTTTCTTT; d_gene: -; abundance: once; v_gene: TRBV5-1; j_gene: TRBJ1-1
CDR3aa: CASSVGPSNQPQHF; CDR3nt: TGTGCCAGCAGCGTAGGGCCGAGCAATCAGCCCCAGCATTTT; d_gene: -; abundance: -; v_gene: TRBV9; j_gene: TRBJ1-5
CDR3aa: CASNPTTGVVGYTF; CDR3nt: TGTGCCAGCAACCCCACCACAGGGGTAGTTGGCTACACCTTC; d_gene: TRBD1; abundance: -; v_gene: TRBV6-1; j_gene: TRBJ1-2